This TCR beta chain was obtained from a study of T cells after yellow fever vaccination. General observations from the study: The booster response re-showed most primary clones: around 97% CD4, approximately 90% CD8. Although the secondary response was weaker, it peaked faster, at day 5 versus 15.

In TCRdb, the 5' RACE reads were re-called with MiXCR into one record per CDR3 protein. The data show 150,000 to 200,000 distinct CDR3 sequences, 11% seen once. A word on this clonotype: The antigen is unknown.

Trimming cost V 0 bases and J 1 base, with 11 bases left between them. In germline, CDR1 is SGHRS, CDR2 YFSETQ. The CDR3 covers 16 residues. Specimen: CD8+ T cells sorted from PBMCs, collected 15 days after the yellow fever booster vaccination. The chain is built from TRBV5-1 and TRBJ2-4; D may be TRBD1 or TRBD2 (6 bases each). This sequence originates from a man between 18 and 35 years old who received the YFV17D yellow fever vaccine. The CDR3 DNA is TGCGCCAGCAGCTTGGTTAGGGGGGAGGCCAAAAACATTCAGTACTTC. Its translation is CASSLVRGEAKNIQYF.